Shown below are 29 T cell receptor beta chains from a single sample sequenced in a study of human T cells and chemical hapten exposure. TCRdb ran MiXCR on the RACE reads and lists one entry per CDR3 protein. Among tens of thousands of distinct CDR3 sequences, about 6.6% were seen once, and the ten largest hold under 1.5%. Time point reported: patch test 2, 6 weeks after DPC sensitization. Stated treatment: therapeutic diphenylcyclopropenone sensitization with weekly scalp DPC. This sample comprised whole blood, obtained in connection with sensitization to the hapten diphenylcyclopropenone (DPC). Receptors originate from a woman aged 25 to 45 with alopecia areata. Some clones in this sample may be carry-over from other donors' samples.

This clonotype has at least ten counts. The chain combines TRBV29-1 with TRBJ2-1, with 9 bases identical to TRBD1. After removal of 3 bases from V and 4 bases from J, the junction contained 7 bases not matched to a gene. Germline V gene lookup returns CDR1 SQVTM and CDR2 ANQGSEA. This CDR3 contains 15 residues. CDR3 amino acids: CSVDGQGQGYNEQFF. The CDR3 coding sequence is TGCAGCGTTGACGGCCAGGGACAGGGATACAATGAGCAGTTCTTC.

To note about this clonotype: A much more abundant neighbour one base away suggests this may be a read error. The chain uses TRBV6-2 or TRBV6-3 and TRBJ2-7; the match to TRBD2 covers 12 bases. The CDR3 is 16 amino acids. Germline V lookup: CDR1 MNHEY, CDR2 SVGEGT. CDR3 sequence: CANSYGTSGRSYEQYF. CDR3 coding DNA: TGTGCCAACAGTTACGGGACTAGCGGGCGTTCCTACGAGCAGTACTTC.

The rearrangement links TRBV6-2 or TRBV6-3 to TRBJ2-2; the match to TRBD1 covers 11 bases. Losses at the gene ends were 3 bases for V and 4 bases for J; bases not matched to a gene: 10. Germline-derived CDR1 and CDR2 are MNHEY and SVGEGT. The CDR3 totals 18 residues. For the CDR3, the DNA is TGTGCCAGCAGTTATTCGGACAGGGGGCGCGTTCGCACCGGGGAGCTGTTTTTT. Encoded protein: CASSYSDRGRVRTGELFF.

This clonotype showed up many times. The chain combines TRBV7-3 with TRBJ2-2; no definite D call. V dropped 3 bases and J dropped 4 bases, with 3 bases sitting between them. The CDR3 has 12 amino acids. In germline, CDR1 is SGHTA, CDR2 FQGTGA. The CDR3 is CASSFVTGELFF. CDR3 nucleotide sequence: TGTGCCAGCAGCTTTGTCACCGGGGAGCTGTTTTTT.

This clonotype came up many times. CDR3 protein: CASSLGQGMGYEQYF. The CDR3, as DNA: TGTGCCAGCAGCCTTGGACAGGGAATGGGTTACGAGCAGTACTTC. This chain joins TRBV11-3 and TRBJ2-7; 8 bases fit TRBD1. Germline lookup yields CDR1 SGHNT and CDR2 YENEEA. The CDR3 runs 15 residues. With 5 bases clipped from V and 4 bases from J, the junction kept 10 bases outside the gene matches.

This clonotype was seen repeatedly, ten times or more. This chain joins TRBV12-3 or TRBV12-4 and TRBJ2-7; a possible D gene is TRBD2 (5 bases). The V gene lost 6 bases and the J gene lost 2 bases, with 11 bases spanning the gap. The CDR3 length is 13 residues. The CDR3 reads CASSRGGTYEQYF. The CDR3 coding sequence is TGTGCCAGCAGCCGTGGAGGCACCTACGAGCAGTACTTC.

The rearrangement uses TRBV19 and TRBJ1-3; D unclear. The V gene's germline CDR1 is LNHDA and CDR2 SQIVND (reference sequence). This CDR3 is 15 amino acids long. The germline V and J ends were trimmed by 5 bases and 0 bases, with 11 bases remaining between them. CDR3 DNA: TGTGCCAGTAGTTCCACGGTGGTCTCTGGAAACACCATATATTTT. It specifies CASSSTVVSGNTIYF.

This clonotype appeared many times. The chain uses TRBV2 and TRBJ2-4; TRBD1 matches at 8 bases. V dropped 6 bases and J dropped 2; count of bases not matched to a gene: 3. Per the germline V gene, CDR1 is SNHLY and CDR2 is FYNNEI. This CDR3 contains 14 residues. The CDR3: CASSGTGTKNIQYF. As DNA, the CDR3 is TGTGCCAGCAGCGGGACAGGCACCAAAAACATTCAGTACTTC.

The sample holds many counts of this clonotype. This chain connects TRBV9 to TRBJ1-2; no definite D call. Germline loops: CDR1 SGDLS, CDR2 YYNGEE. This CDR3 has 15 residues. Trimming shortened V by 4 bases and J by 0 bases, and 13 bases separated the two germline ends. For the CDR3, the DNA is TGTGCCAGCAGCCCAAAGGCGGACCCTAACTATGGCTACACCTTC. Encoded protein: CASSPKADPNYGYTF.

This clonotype has only a few counts. V is TRBV5-1 and J is TRBJ1-2; possible D gene TRBD1, 5 bases. CDR3 length equals 14 residues. V lost 4 bases to trimming and J lost 0 bases, with 10 bases between them. The germline CDR1 and CDR2 sequences are SGHRS and YFSETQ. The CDR3 bases are TGCGCCAGCAGCGGGGACGGTACTAACTATGGCTACACCTTC. Its protein product is CASSGDGTNYGYTF. The full variable domain, rest sourced from reference TRBV5-1 and TRBJ1-2, is KAGVTQTPRYLIKTRGQQVTLSCSPISGHRSVSWYQQTPGQGLQFLFEYFSETQRNKGNFPGRFSGRQFSNSRSEMNVSTLELGDSALYLCASSGDGTNYGYTFGSGTRLTVV.

The gene calls are TRBV18 and TRBJ2-7; 8 bases map to TRBD2. V shed 4 bases, J shed 2 bases, and the junction held 7 bases outside the gene matches. Germline CDR1 KGHSH, CDR2 LQKENI. The CDR3 runs to 15 residues. DNA for the CDR3: TGTGCCAGCTCACGCGGGGGGTTGTCAACCTACGAGCAGTACTTC. Translated: CASSRGGLSTYEQYF.

This clonotype occurred many times. The J gene is TRBJ1-1, the V gene TRBV5-1, with 8 bases aligning to TRBD1. The CDR3 has 14 amino acids. CDR1 and CDR2 from the germline V gene are SGHRS and YFSETQ. The V segment lost 4 bases and the J segment 0 bases; nucleotides outside the gene matches: 2. CDR3 sequence reads: CASSPGGMNTEAFF. CDR3 DNA sequence: TGCGCCAGCAGCCCAGGGGGCATGAACACTGAAGCTTTCTTT.

This clonotype was recorded many times. The chain couples TRBV6-5 to TRBJ1-4, with unresolved D. V was shortened by 6 bases and J by 4 bases, with 9 bases between the two germline ends. Germline assignment: CDR1 MNHEY and CDR2 SVGAGI. The CDR3 spans 13 residues. The CDR3 protein is CASSGRNNEKLFF. CDR3 bases: TGTGCCAGCAGCGGACGGAATAATGAAAAACTGTTTTTT.

The table lists this clonotype with many counts. V is TRBV3-1 and J is TRBJ2-7; possibly TRBD1 for D (6 bases). There are 12 residues in the CDR3. The V and J ends lost 4 bases and 6 bases respectively, with 10 bases between them. Looked up from germline, CDR1 is LGHDT and CDR2 is YNNKEL (reference sequence). Here the CDR3 reads CASSPQGREQYF. In nucleotides, the CDR3 is TGTGCCAGCAGCCCCCAGGGGCGCGAGCAGTACTTC.

The chain joins TRBV2 to TRBJ2-2, with a possible D match to TRBD1 (5 bases). The CDR3 is 14 residues long. The V gene lost 2 bases and the J gene lost 6 bases, with 10 bases spanning the gap. Looked up from germline, CDR1 is SNHLY and CDR2 is FYNNEI. The CDR3 nucleotides are TGTGCCAGCAGTGAAAGTTCCAGGGCCGGGGAGCTGTTTTTT. This sequence encodes CASSESSRAGELFF.

This clonotype was seen ten or more times. The chain is built from TRBV5-1 and TRBJ2-3; possibly TRBD1 or TRBD2 for D (5 bases each). In germline, CDR1 is SGHRS, CDR2 YFSETQ. There are 15 residues in the CDR3. Trimming shortened V by 4 bases and J by 0 bases, and 12 bases separated the two germline ends. CDR3 nucleotides: TGCGCCAGCAGCCCTGGGACGCTTAGCACAGATACGCAGTATTTT. Protein sequence: CASSPGTLSTDTQYF.

This clonotype came up many times. The chain links TRBV6-1 to TRBJ1-2, with D possibly matching TRBD1 (5 bases). Germline assignment: CDR1 MNHNS and CDR2 SASEGT. The ends were cut back, 7 bases at V and 1 base at J, with 10 bases in the middle. The CDR3 covers 13 residues. The CDR3 loop reads CASNRGVNYGYTF. CDR3 coding DNA: TGTGCCAGCAATCGGGGGGTTAACTATGGCTACACCTTC.

CDR3 residues: CSATQTGTNYGYTF. The CDR3 region has the DNA TGCAGTGCAACTCAAACCGGAACTAACTATGGCTACACCTTC. This chain joins TRBV20-1 and TRBJ1-2; D not resolved. V was cut by 6 bases and J by 0 bases, with 14 bases left in between. Looked up from germline, CDR1 is DFQATT and CDR2 is SNEGSKA (reference sequence). There are 14 residues in the CDR3.

This clonotype was counted ten times or more. The chain employs TRBV14 and TRBJ1-1; D gene unclear. Trimming cost V 4 bases and J 0 bases, with 12 bases left between them. Germline CDR1 SGHDN, CDR2 FVKESK. CDR3 length equals 15 residues. The DNA for the CDR3 is TGTGCCAGCAGCCCCTGGGATGGGATGAACACTGAAGCTTTCTTT. Protein product: CASSPWDGMNTEAFF.

This clonotype was seen more than once but under ten times. The rearrangement uses TRBV19 and TRBJ1-1; possibly TRBD1 for D (6 bases). CDR1 LNHDA and CDR2 SQIVND come from the germline V gene (reference sequence). V was shortened by 3 bases and J by 3 bases, with 11 bases between the two germline ends. CDR3 length: 14 amino acids. CDR3 in DNA: TGTGCCAGTAGTATTGGGACACCGCACACTGAAGCTTTCTTT. As protein: CASSIGTPHTEAFF.

This clonotype was seen many times. J is TRBJ2-4 and V is TRBV5-1; D remains unclear. V gave up 2 bases and J gave up 8 bases, with 14 bases separating them. CDR3 size: 14 residues. Germline V gene data show CDR1 as SGHRS and CDR2 as YFSETQ. For the CDR3, the DNA is TGCGCCAGCAGCTTAGCCGTCCCCCAGGACATTCAGTACTTC. This gives the protein CASSLAVPQDIQYF. The full variable domain, with the rest looked up from reference TRBV5-1 and TRBJ2-4, is KAGVTQTPRYLIKTRGQQVTLSCSPISGHRSVSWYQQTPGQGLQFLFEYFSETQRNKGNFPGRFSGRQFSNSRSEMNVSTLELGDSALYLCASSLAVPQDIQYFGAGTRLSVL.

In this sample, this clonotype turned up many times. The chain recombines TRBV11-2 with TRBJ2-3; D is perhaps TRBD1 (6 bases). The CDR3 spans 15 residues. Looked up from germline, CDR1 is SGHAT and CDR2 is FQNNGV. V was trimmed by 1 base and J by 3 bases, leaving 11 bases between them. The CDR3 coding sequence is TGTGCCAGCAGCTTAGGAACAGGGTTAACAGATACGCAGTATTTT. Its translation is CASSLGTGLTDTQYF.

The table lists this clonotype with many counts. The chain carries TRBV12-3 or TRBV12-4 and TRBJ2-7, with D possibly matching TRBD2 (6 bases). CDR3 length equals 14 residues. V was pared by 3 bases and J by 0 bases, with 9 bases between. CDR3 nucleotide sequence: TGTGCCAGCAGTTTGACGGACTACTCCTACGAGCAGTACTTC. It encodes CASSLTDYSYEQYF.

There are many counts of this clonotype. The J gene is TRBJ1-5, the V gene TRBV2; D unclear. V was trimmed by 3 bases and J by 6 bases, leaving 6 bases between them. This CDR3 is 12 amino acids long. Germline CDR1 reads SNHLY; CDR2 reads FYNNEI. The CDR3 region is CASSETVQPQHF. CDR3 DNA: TGTGCCAGCAGTGAGACGGTTCAGCCCCAGCATTTT.

This clonotype has more than one count but fewer than ten. The genes are TRBV6-1 and TRBJ1-6; weak D call: TRBD1 (6 bases). Germline loops: CDR1 MNHNS, CDR2 SASEGT. This CDR3 contains 13 residues. V was shortened by 3 bases and J by 6 bases, with 6 bases between the two germline ends. DNA of the CDR3: TGTGCCAGCAGTGAGGGGGCTAATTCACCCCTCCACTTT. As protein: CASSEGANSPLHF.

This clonotype showed up just a few times. The V call is TRBV21-1, the J call TRBJ1-1; TRBD1, as called in the table, went unchecked against the DNA. TRBV21-1 is a recognized pseudogene. CDR3 length: 19 residues. This CDR3 is CASSRFNRGRDTMNTEAFF. CDR3 in DNA: TGTGCCAGCAGCAGATTCAACAGGGGGCGGGATACTATGAACACTGAAGCTTTCTTT.

This clonotype was seen many times. This chain links TRBV14 with TRBJ1-1; no clear D gene. This CDR3 is 15 amino acids long. Trimming shortened V by 0 bases and J by 6 bases, and 14 bases separated the two germline ends. The germline CDR1 and CDR2 sequences are SGHDN and FVKESK. The CDR3 bases are TGTGCCAGCAGCCAAGAATGGGAAGGGTTTCCTGAAGCTTTCTTT. This gives the protein CASSQEWEGFPEAFF.

This clonotype turned up a few times. The chain combines TRBV9 with TRBJ1-1; TRBD1 matches 9 bases. V trimming: 4 bases; J trimming: 6 bases; junction bases outside the gene matches: 4. The CDR3 has 13 residues. Germline CDR1 reads SGDLS; CDR2 reads YYNGEE. In DNA form, the CDR3 reads TGTGCCAGCAGCACCCGACAGGGGGCTGAAGCTTTCTTT. Translated: CASSTRQGAEAFF.

This clonotype was picked up many times. The chain uses TRBV30 and TRBJ2-2, with a possible D match to TRBD1 (6 bases). In germline, CDR1 is GTSNPN, CDR2 SVGIG (reference sequence). The CDR3 has 15 residues. Trimming stripped 7 bases from V and 7 bases from J, with 22 bases between. DNA of the CDR3: TGTGCCTCCATAAACAGTGCAGGGGCGAACGGGGAGCTGTTTTTT. This gives the protein CASINSAGANGELFF.